This TCR beta chain was sequenced for a study of control samples from healthy donors and cancer patients. Repertoires were generated with immunoSEQ multiplex PCR, while TCRdb's copy carries only in-frame clones and drops some. Found here are 75,000 to 100,000 clones, just over 85% of them singletons; the top ten hold around 14%. Trimming cost V 4 bases and J 4 bases, with 16 bases left between them. Looked up from germline, CDR1 is MDHEN and CDR2 is SYDVKM. CDR3 length: 16 residues. The source material was blood. The chain is built from TRBV28 and TRBJ1-4, with TRBD1 as a possible D gene (6 bases). The sequence derives from a man aged 25 to 40 in good health. The CDR3 region has the DNA TGTGCCAGCAGTTCGGCCCTGACAGGAAATAATGAAAAACTGTTTTTT. It codes for CASSSALTGNNEKLFF.